This record covers a single T cell receptor (beta chain). What it recognizes is unknown. 13 Jbeta primers and 60 Vbeta primers were used for the PCR. Here immunoSEQ multiplex PCR was the method, and the copy in TCRdb shows in-frame clones only, minus some. The sample yields 90,000 to 100,000 clones, about 70% seen once. CDR3 length: 13 residues. The V gene's germline CDR1 is SNHLY and CDR2 FYNNEI. V dropped 8 bases and J dropped 2 bases, with 13 bases sitting between them. The data stem from a study of cytomegalovirus exposure and HLA in healthy donors. Study-wide results and limits: Later analysis showed TCR association rates varying by HLA locus, highest for DRB1 and lowest for HLA-C.

Sequenced input: PBMCs. V gene TRBV2 combines with J gene TRBJ2-7, with TRBD1 as a possible D gene (6 bases). This clonotype was obtained from a female donor in good health and CMV-seronegative. CDR3 bases: TGTGCCAGCGCGGCAGGGGACCCCTACGAGCAGTACTTC. It translates to CASAAGDPYEQYF.